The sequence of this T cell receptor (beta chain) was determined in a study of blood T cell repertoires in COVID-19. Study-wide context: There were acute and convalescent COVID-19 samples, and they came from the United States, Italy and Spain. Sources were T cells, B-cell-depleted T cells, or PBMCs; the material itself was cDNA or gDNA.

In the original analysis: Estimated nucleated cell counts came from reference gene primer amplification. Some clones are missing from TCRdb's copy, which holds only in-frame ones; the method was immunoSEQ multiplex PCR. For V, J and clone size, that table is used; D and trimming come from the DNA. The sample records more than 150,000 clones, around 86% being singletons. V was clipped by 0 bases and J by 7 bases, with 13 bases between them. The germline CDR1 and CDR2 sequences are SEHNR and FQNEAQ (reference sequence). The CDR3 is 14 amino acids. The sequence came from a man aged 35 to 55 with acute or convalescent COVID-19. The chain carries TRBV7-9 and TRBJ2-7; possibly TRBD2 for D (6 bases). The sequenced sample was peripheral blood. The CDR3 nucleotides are TGTGCCAGCAGCTTAGCCGGGCCGGGGAGGGAGCAGTACTTC. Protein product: CASSLAGPGREQYF.